The 13 T cell receptor beta chains reported below all come from one sample, sequenced in a study of Graves' ophthalmopathy and Graves' hyperthyroidism. Researchers took RNA transcripts and amplified TCR beta CDR3 regions from them. The workflow started with a first-round RT-PCR run with HTBI primers and then moved on to a second-round multiplex PCR. TCRdb reanalysed the multiplex PCR reads using MiXCR and keeps one entry per CDR3 protein. The top ten hold about 1.6% of the sample, which has some 400,000 distinct CDR3 sequences, about 18% seen once. The sample consisted of peripheral blood. The receptors shown here come from a woman in her late teens or twenties with Graves' ophthalmopathy.

This clonotype was detected a few times. The J gene is TRBJ2-7, the V gene TRBV6-2 or TRBV6-3; possible D gene TRBD1, 5 bases. The ends were cut back, 7 bases at V and 6 bases at J, with 19 bases in the middle. The CDR3 is made up of 14 amino acids. Germline assignment: CDR1 MNHEY and CDR2 SVGEGT. The CDR3 loop reads CASTRTTQGSEQYF. CDR3 nucleotide sequence: TGTGCCAGCACTCGGACAACCCAAGGTAGCGAGCAGTACTTC.

This clonotype was seen at least ten times. This chain joins TRBV7-2 and TRBJ2-5; D not resolved. Germline V gene sequence: CDR1 SGHTA, CDR2 FQGNSA. The ends were cut back, 4 bases at V and 5 bases at J, with 8 bases in the middle. The length of the CDR3 is 12 residues. In nucleotides, the CDR3 is TGTGCCAGCAGCTCGGCGGTGGAGACCCAGTACTTC. Translation gives CASSSAVETQYF.

The chain has TRBV29-1 and TRBJ1-5, with D perhaps TRBD1 (5 bases). Trimming stripped 4 bases from V and 6 bases from J, with 13 bases between. The CDR3 has 13 residues. CDR1 and CDR2 (germline): SQVTM, ANQGSEA. Written as DNA, the CDR3 is TGCAGCGTTGTATCAGGGAAGGGTCAGCCCCAGCATTTT. Amino acid sequence: CSVVSGKGQPQHF.

This chain joins TRBV6-2 or TRBV6-3 and TRBJ2-7, with D unclear. The germline gives CDR1 MNHEY, CDR2 SVGEGT. This CDR3 is built from 15 residues. V was pared by 2 bases and J by 0 bases, with 11 bases between. The CDR3 nucleotides read TGTGCCAGCAGTTACGATTGGGCAAGCTCCTACGAGCAGTACTTC. Translation: CASSYDWASSYEQYF.

This clonotype was observed at least ten times. This chain joins TRBV7-3 and TRBJ2-7; D assignment may be TRBD1 or TRBD2 (6 bases each). CDR1 is SGHTA, CDR2 FQGTGA, per germline. Trimming cost V 5 bases and J 7 bases, with 15 bases left between them. The CDR3 is made up of 13 amino acids. The CDR3 region has the DNA TGTGCCAGCAGCCTCAATGAGGGGGGAGAGCAGTACTTC. Protein sequence: CASSLNEGGEQYF.

This clonotype has ten or more counts. The CDR3 loop is CAGGATEAFF. The CDR3 nucleotides are TGTGCCGGGGGGGCCACTGAAGCTTTCTTT. V and J are TRBV6-1 and TRBJ1-1, with D maybe TRBD1 (6 bases). Germline V CDR1 and CDR2: MNHNS, SASEGT. Trimming shortened V by 11 bases and J by 4 bases, and 8 bases separated the two germline ends. The CDR3 has 10 residues.

J is TRBJ1-6 and V is TRBV7-2, with TRBD1 matching 8 bases. This CDR3 has 15 residues. The V gene end was trimmed by 4 bases and the J gene end by 8 bases; junction bases not matched to a gene: 7. Germline loops: CDR1 SGHTA, CDR2 FQGNSA. The CDR3 DNA is TGTGCCAGCAGCTCCGGACAGGGAGGAGATTCACCCCTCCACTTT. Amino acids: CASSSGQGGDSPLHF.

This clonotype has a count of ten or more. V and J are TRBV7-9 and TRBJ2-7, with unresolved D. The CDR3 runs to 13 residues. V dropped 5 bases and J dropped 2 bases, with 10 bases sitting between them. Germline V CDR1 and CDR2: SEHNR, FQNEAQ (reference sequence). Here the CDR3 reads CASSPTPTYEQYF. In DNA, the CDR3 is TGTGCCAGCAGCCCGACACCAACCTACGAGCAGTACTTC.

This clonotype was seen at least ten times. This chain joins TRBV27 and TRBJ2-7; 7 nucleotides line up with TRBD1. This CDR3 has 13 residues. Germline loops: CDR1 MNHEY, CDR2 SMNVEV (reference sequence). V lost 3 bases and J lost 4; bases outside the gene matches: 3. CDR3 coding DNA: TGTGCCAGCAGTTTTAGGGGGCAGTACGAGCAGTACTTC. Protein sequence: CASSFRGQYEQYF.

The chain joins TRBV6-5 to TRBJ1-1; no clear D gene. The CDR3 runs 14 residues. Trimming took 2 bases from V and 6 from J, leaving 13 bases between them. Germline values: CDR1 MNHEY, CDR2 SVGAGI. This CDR3 reads CASSYSPGRAEAFF. The CDR3 DNA reads as TGTGCCAGCAGTTACAGCCCGGGAAGGGCTGAAGCTTTCTTT.

The sample holds many counts of this clonotype. The rearrangement uses TRBV27 and TRBJ1-6; D uncertain. Per the germline V gene, CDR1 is MNHEY and CDR2 is SMNVEV (reference sequence). With 5 bases removed from V and 2 bases from J, the gap between germline ends came to 7 bases. The CDR3 runs to 14 residues. For the CDR3, the DNA is TGTGCCAGCAGTCTAGGCCCCTATAATTCACCCCTCCACTTT. It yields the protein CASSLGPYNSPLHF.

This clonotype was recorded many times. This chain connects TRBV7-2 to TRBJ2-7; no firm D call. The ends were cut back, 0 bases at V and 3 bases at J, with 9 bases in the middle. CDR3 length: 14 residues. Germline V gene sequence: CDR1 SGHTA, CDR2 FQGNSA. The CDR3 spells CASSLATENYEQYF. CDR3 nucleotides: TGTGCCAGCAGCTTAGCAACAGAAAACTACGAGCAGTACTTC.

The sample holds many counts of this clonotype. The chain joins TRBV7-3 to TRBJ1-2; D is perhaps TRBD1 (5 bases). CDR1 SGHTA and CDR2 FQGTGA come from the germline V gene. This CDR3 region has 15 residues. The ends were cut back, 5 bases at V and 0 bases at J, with 13 bases in the middle. The chain's CDR3 is CASSLGGVANYGYTF. CDR3 nucleotide sequence: TGTGCCAGCAGCCTGGGGGGAGTGGCTAACTATGGCTACACCTTC.